This TCR beta chain was captured by sequencing in a study of blood T cell repertoires in COVID-19. Data came from immunoSEQ multiplex PCR; TCRdb stores just in-frame clones and leaves some out. The repertoire includes 100,000 to 130,000 clones, 90% to 95% of them detected once, and under 1.5% sits in the top ten. The CDR3 is made up of 16 amino acids. The V gene's germline CDR1 is SGHDN and CDR2 FVKESK. Between the trimmed V and J ends, which lost 5 bases and 4 bases, there was a span of 21 bases. The chain has TRBV14 and TRBJ2-7; a possible D gene is TRBD2 (5 bases). The TCR was taken from a woman aged 25 to 39 with acute or convalescent COVID-19. The specimen sequenced was peripheral blood. This chain's CDR3 is CASSLGLPPKGYEQYF. The CDR3, as DNA: TGTGCCAGCAGCTTAGGACTGCCCCCCAAGGGATACGAGCAGTACTTC.